The clone carrying this T cell receptor beta chain was seen only a few times. Its antigen is unidentified. The intended depth for sequencing was 1 in 200,000 to 1 in 1 million T cells. The repertoire was sequenced with immunoSEQ multiplex PCR; TCRdb's copy has only in-frame clones and lacks some. In the table there are 200,000 to 250,000 clones, about four fifths of which are singletons. This CDR3 comprises 16 residues. With 3 bases removed from V and 7 bases from J, the gap between germline ends came to 18 bases. CDR1 is LGHNA and CDR2 is YNFKEQ in the germline V gene. This entry comes from a study of cytotoxic CD8 clonotypes in ibrutinib-treated CLL. Study overall: Responses: around 25 partial, 2 complete; after median roughly 63 months, 14 stayed remitted, 12 progressed.

Study-level points and caveats: Higher clonality was seen at ibrutinib response and a return toward baseline at progression.

Specimen: PBMCs, collected after 12 months of ibrutinib treatment. This chain uses TRBV4-2 with TRBJ2-2; possible D gene TRBD1, 5 bases. This sequence originates from a human donor with chronic lymphocytic leukemia. CDR3: CASSHTAGMGNGELFF. The CDR3 DNA is TGTGCCAGCAGCCACACGGCAGGGATGGGAAACGGGGAGCTGTTTTTT.